Listed here are 9 T cell receptor beta chains from one sample, sequenced in a study of CD8 T cells in ankylosing spondylitis. TCRdb recomputed calls from the 5' RACE reads with MiXCR, one row per CDR3 protein. The table shows under 150,000 distinct CDR3 sequences, with roughly a tenth occurring only once. Sequencing input: blood, either unsorted or a sorted T cell fraction (not recorded which). All receptors come from a male donor with ankylosing spondylitis or in good health (not recorded which).

This clonotype was seen ten or more times. The chain uses TRBV29-1 and TRBJ2-1; the match to TRBD1 covers 7 bases. There are 14 residues in the CDR3. Germline V gene sequence: CDR1 SQVTM, CDR2 ANQGSEA. The CDR3 here is CSETRDRAYNEQFF. The CDR3 DNA reads as TGCAGTGAAACCCGGGACAGAGCCTACAATGAGCAGTTCTTC.

V is TRBV5-1 and J is TRBJ1-1, with a tentative D call TRBD1 (6 bases). Trimming shortened V by 4 bases and J by 4 bases, and 14 bases separated the two germline ends. CDR1 is SGHRS, CDR2 YFSETQ, per germline. CDR3 length equals 14 residues. As DNA, the CDR3 is TGCGCCAGCAGCGCTTACAGGGATTCCACTGAAGCTTTCTTT. It is translated as CASSAYRDSTEAFF.

Sample share makes this clonotype medium-sized. The rearrangement joins TRBV7-9 to TRBJ2-3, with 7 bases identical to TRBD1. This CDR3 has 15 residues. V gave up 3 bases and J gave up 5 bases; unmatched junction bases: 8. Germline CDR1 is SEHNR and CDR2 is FQNEAQ (reference sequence). CDR3 in DNA: TGTGCCAGCAGCTTCACACAGGGGCGCGGAGATACGCAGTATTTT. This translates into CASSFTQGRGDTQYF.

This clonotype came up a few times. V is TRBV2 and J is TRBJ2-5; no firm D call. The V end was cut by 4 bases, the J end by 1 base, with 13 bases between. CDR3 size: 15 residues. From germline, CDR1 is SNHLY and CDR2 FYNNEI. CDR3: CASSASDFIQETQYF. Written as DNA, the CDR3 is TGTGCCAGCAGTGCCTCCGACTTTATCCAAGAGACCCAGTACTTC.

This clonotype was observed many times. The chain is built from TRBV20-1 and TRBJ2-2; D uncertain. Trimming removed 0 bases from V and 0 bases from J, with 2 bases in between. This CDR3 has 13 amino acids. Looked up from germline, CDR1 is DFQATT and CDR2 is SNEGSKA (reference sequence). DNA for the CDR3: TGCAGTGCTAGAGATGCGAACACCGGGGAGCTGTTTTTT. Translation gives CSARDANTGELFF.

Many counts were recorded for this clonotype. The chain employs TRBV3-1 and TRBJ2-7, with D possibly being TRBD2 (5 bases). V shed 1 base and J shed 0 bases, with 7 bases lying between them. This CDR3 has 14 amino acids. Germline V gene sequence: CDR1 LGHDT, CDR2 YNNKEL (reference sequence). The CDR3 loop reads CASSQVRGSYEQYF. CDR3 sequence (DNA): TGTGCCAGCAGCCAAGTCCGGGGCTCCTACGAGCAGTACTTC.

This clonotype was seen a few times. The chain couples TRBV7-2 to TRBJ2-7, with 9 bases lining up with TRBD2. V was pared by 1 base and J by 7 bases, with 11 bases of the junction left unmatched. The CDR3 has 16 residues. Germline V gene sequence: CDR1 SGHTA, CDR2 FQGNSA. The CDR3 DNA is TGTGCCAGCAGCTTAGGGGCTAGCGGGACCCAAGGGGAGCAGTACTTC. Translating gives CASSLGASGTQGEQYF. The full variable domain, with the rest looked up from reference TRBV7-2 and TRBJ2-7, is GAGVSQSPSNKVTEKGKDVELRCDPISGHTALYWYRQSLGQGLEFLIYFQGNSAPDKSGLPSDRFSAERTGGSVSTLTIQRTQQEDSAVYLCASSLGASGTQGEQYFGPGTRLTVT.

The sample holds many counts of this clonotype. The V and J genes are TRBV5-1 and TRBJ2-1; 8 bases agree with TRBD2. The J segment lost 4 bases and the V segment lost 0 bases, leaving 6 bases of the junction unmatched. Per germline, CDR1 SGHRS and CDR2 YFSETQ. The CDR3 runs 16 residues. The DNA of the CDR3 is TGCGCCAGCAGCTTGGGCGCTAGCGGGCCTTACAATGAGCAGTTCTTC. It specifies CASSLGASGPYNEQFF.

This clonotype was counted between two and nine times. J is TRBJ2-1 and V is TRBV7-3; D unclear. The ends were cut back, 5 bases at V and 5 bases at J, with 16 bases in the middle. The germline CDR1 and CDR2 sequences are SGHTA and FQGTGA. This CDR3 is built from 15 residues. The CDR3: CASSPQGGENNEQFF. The CDR3 DNA follows: TGTGCCAGCAGCCCCCAAGGCGGAGAGAACAATGAGCAGTTCTTC.